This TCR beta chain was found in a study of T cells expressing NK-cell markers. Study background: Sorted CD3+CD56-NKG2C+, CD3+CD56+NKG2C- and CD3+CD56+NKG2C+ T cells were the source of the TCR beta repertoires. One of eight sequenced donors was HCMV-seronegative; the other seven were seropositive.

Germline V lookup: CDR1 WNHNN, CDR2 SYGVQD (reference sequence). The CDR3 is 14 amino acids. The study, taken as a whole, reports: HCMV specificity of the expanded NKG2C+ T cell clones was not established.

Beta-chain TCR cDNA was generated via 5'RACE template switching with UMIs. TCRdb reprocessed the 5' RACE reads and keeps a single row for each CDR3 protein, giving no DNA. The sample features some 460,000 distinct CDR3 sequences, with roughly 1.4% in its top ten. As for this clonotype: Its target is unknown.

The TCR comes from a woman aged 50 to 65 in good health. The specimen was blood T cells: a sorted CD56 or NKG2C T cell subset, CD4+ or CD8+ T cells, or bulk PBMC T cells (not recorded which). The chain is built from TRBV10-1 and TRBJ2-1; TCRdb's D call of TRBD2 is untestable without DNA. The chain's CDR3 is CASSESGGNNEQFF.